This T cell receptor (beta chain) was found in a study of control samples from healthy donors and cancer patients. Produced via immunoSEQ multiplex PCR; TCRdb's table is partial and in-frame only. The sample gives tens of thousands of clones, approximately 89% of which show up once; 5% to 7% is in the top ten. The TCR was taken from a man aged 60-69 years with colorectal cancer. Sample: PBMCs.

CDR3 loop: CAWSSPGTDTQYF. In DNA, the CDR3 is TGTGCCTGGAGTTCCCCTGGCACAGATACGCAGTATTTT. The chain is built from TRBV30 and TRBJ2-3; no reliable D call. CDR3 length: 13 amino acids. V was cut by 2 bases and J by 1 base, with 7 bases left in between. Looked up from germline, CDR1 is GTSNPN and CDR2 is SVGIG (reference sequence).